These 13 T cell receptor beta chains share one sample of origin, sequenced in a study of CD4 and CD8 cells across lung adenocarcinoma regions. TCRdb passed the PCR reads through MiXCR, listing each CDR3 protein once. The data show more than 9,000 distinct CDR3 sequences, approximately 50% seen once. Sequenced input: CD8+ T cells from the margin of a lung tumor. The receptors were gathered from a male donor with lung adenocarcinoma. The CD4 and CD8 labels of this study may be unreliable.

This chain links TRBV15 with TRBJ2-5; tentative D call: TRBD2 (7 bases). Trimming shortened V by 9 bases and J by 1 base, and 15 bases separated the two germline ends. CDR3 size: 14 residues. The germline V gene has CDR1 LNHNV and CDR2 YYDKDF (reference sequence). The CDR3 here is CATKGGGPQETQYF. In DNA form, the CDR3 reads TGTGCCACAAAGGGGGGGGGCCCCCAAGAGACCCAGTACTTC.

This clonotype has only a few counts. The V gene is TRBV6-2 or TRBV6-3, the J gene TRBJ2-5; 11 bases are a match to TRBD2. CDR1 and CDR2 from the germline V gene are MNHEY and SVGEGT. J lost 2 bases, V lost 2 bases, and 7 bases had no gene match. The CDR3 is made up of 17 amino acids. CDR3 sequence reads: CASSYLAGGWEQETQYF. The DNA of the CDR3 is TGTGCCAGCAGTTACCTAGCGGGAGGATGGGAACAAGAGACCCAGTACTTC.

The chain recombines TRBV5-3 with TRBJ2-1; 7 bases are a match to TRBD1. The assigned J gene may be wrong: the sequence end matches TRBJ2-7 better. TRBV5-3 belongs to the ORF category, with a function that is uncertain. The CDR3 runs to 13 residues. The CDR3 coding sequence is TGTGCCAGAAGCCGGGGACAGACCTACGAGCAGTACTTC. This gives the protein CARSRGQTYEQYF.

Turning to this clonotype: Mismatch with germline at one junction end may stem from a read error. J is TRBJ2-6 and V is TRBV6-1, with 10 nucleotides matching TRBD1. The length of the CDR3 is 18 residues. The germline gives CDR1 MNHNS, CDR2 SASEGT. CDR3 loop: CASSRDRGGLPGANVLSF. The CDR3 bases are TGTGCCAGCAGCCGGGACAGGGGTGGGTTACCTGGGGCCAACGTCCTGTCCTTC.

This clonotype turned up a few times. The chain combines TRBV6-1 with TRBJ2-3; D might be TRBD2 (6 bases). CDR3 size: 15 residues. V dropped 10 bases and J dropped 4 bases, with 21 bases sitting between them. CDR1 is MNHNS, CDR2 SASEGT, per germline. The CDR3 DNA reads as TGTGCCACGGGGGAAGGGTGGGAGGCCTCAGATACGCAGTATTTT. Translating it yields CATGEGWEASDTQYF.

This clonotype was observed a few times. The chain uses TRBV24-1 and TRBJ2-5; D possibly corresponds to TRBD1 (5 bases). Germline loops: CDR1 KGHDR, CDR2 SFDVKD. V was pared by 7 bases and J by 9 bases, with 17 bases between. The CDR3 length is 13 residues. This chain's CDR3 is CATSDPWEQAQYF. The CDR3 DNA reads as TGTGCCACCAGCGACCCTTGGGAACAGGCCCAGTACTTC.

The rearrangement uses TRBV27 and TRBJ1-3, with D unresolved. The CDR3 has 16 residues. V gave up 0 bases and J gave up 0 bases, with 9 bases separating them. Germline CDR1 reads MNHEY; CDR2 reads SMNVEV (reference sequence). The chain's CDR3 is CASSLSSRTSGNTIYF. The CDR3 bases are TGTGCCAGCAGTTTATCTTCCAGGACCTCTGGAAACACCATATATTTT.

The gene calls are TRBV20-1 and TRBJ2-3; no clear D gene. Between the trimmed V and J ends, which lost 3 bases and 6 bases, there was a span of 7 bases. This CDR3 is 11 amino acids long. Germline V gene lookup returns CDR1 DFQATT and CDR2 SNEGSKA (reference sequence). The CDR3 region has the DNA TGCAGTGCTAGGGTCGGGGATACGCAGTATTTT. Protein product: CSARVGDTQYF.

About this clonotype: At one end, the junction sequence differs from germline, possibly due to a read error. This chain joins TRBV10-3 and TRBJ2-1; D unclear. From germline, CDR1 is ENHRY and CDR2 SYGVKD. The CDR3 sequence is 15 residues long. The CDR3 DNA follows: TGTGCCCTGGGCCTCCCCGGTGTGAGCCCCGATGAGCAGTATTTC. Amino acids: CALGLPGVSPDEQYF.

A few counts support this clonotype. CDR3 loop: CASSVESGFGEQYF. The CDR3 DNA reads TGTGCCAGCAGCGTAGAGTCAGGGTTCGGGGAGCAGTACTTC. V usage is TRBV9 and J usage is TRBJ2-7, with D possibly being TRBD1 (5 bases). Germline values: CDR1 SGDLS, CDR2 YYNGEE. Trimming pared 0 bases from V and 7 bases from J, leaving 14 bases between. The CDR3 has 14 residues.

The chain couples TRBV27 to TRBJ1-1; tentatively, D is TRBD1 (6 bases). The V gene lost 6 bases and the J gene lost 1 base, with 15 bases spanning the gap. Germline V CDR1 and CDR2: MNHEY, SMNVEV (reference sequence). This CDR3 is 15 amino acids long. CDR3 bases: TGTGCCAGCAGGATAGGGGGTACGCAGAACACTGAAGCTTTCTTT. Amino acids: CASRIGGTQNTEAFF.

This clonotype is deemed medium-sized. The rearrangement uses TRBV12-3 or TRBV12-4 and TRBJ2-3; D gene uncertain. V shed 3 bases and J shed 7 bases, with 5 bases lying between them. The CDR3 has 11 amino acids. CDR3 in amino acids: CASSFGYTQYF. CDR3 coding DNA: TGTGCCAGCAGTTTTGGGTATACGCAGTATTTT.

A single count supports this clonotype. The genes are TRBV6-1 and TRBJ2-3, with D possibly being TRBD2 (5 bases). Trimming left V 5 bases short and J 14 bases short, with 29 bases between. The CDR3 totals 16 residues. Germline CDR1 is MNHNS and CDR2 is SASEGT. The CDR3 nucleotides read TGTGCCAGCAGTACCCAAGCTGGTGCGCGTCCCGGGGAGCTGTATTTT. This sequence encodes CASSTQAGARPGELYF.